This is a list of T cell receptor beta chains from one sample in a study of T cell repertoires in cytomegalovirus infection. TCRdb itself ran the reads through MiXCR, one entry per CDR3 protein. The data contain about 98,000 distinct CDR3 sequences, 16% of them singletons. The source material was PBMCs. These receptor sequences come from a human donor in good health (CMV status not recorded). Some clones in this sample may be carry-over from other donors' samples. Both conserved end residues are part of each CDR3. A D gene is named only where the DNA matches it firmly. Clone size is shown for a subset of rows, as once, few, many or a class of expanded clone.

d_gene	abundance	v_gene	len	j_gene	CDR3nt	CDR3aa
.	.	TRBV7-6	13	TRBJ1-1	TGTGCCAGCAGCCGGTTATTGGGCACTGAAGCTTTCTTT	CASSRLLGTEAFF
.	.	TRBV7-6	15	TRBJ2-3	TGTGCCAGCAGCCCCATCAGGTTTTCGGCAGATACGCAGTATTTT	CASSPIRFSADTQYF
.	many	TRBV7-8	11	TRBJ1-1	TGTGCCAGCAGCCCCCCGGGGTGGGCTTTCTTT	CASSPPGWAFF
TRBD1	many	TRBV7-2	13	TRBJ2-3	TGTGCCAGCAGCGACGACAGGGGAGATACGCAGTATTTT	CASSDDRGDTQYF
TRBD1	.	TRBV12-3/TRBV12-4	14	TRBJ1-5	TGTGCCAGCAGTCGACAGGGAAGCAATCAGCCCCAGCATTTT	CASSRQGSNQPQHF
.	once	TRBV3-1	16	TRBJ1-1	TGTGCCAGCAGCCGAGGGTGGGGGGACATGAACACTGAAGCTTTCTTT	CASSRGWGDMNTEAFF
.	.	TRBV20-1	13	TRBJ2-3	TGCAGTGCTAATGGCGGGGATAAAGATACGCAGTATTTT	CSANGGDKDTQYF
TRBD1	.	TRBV10-3	19	TRBJ2-7	TGTGCCATCAGTGAGCAGCGGCAGGGGGCCCGTCTTGGCCCCTACGAGCAGTACTTC	CAISEQRQGARLGPYEQYF
.	few	TRBV18	18	TRBJ2-4	TGTGCCAGCTCAAACAGGTCTGCTTCTCTACTAGCCAAAAACATTCAGTACTTC	CASSNRSASLLAKNIQYF
TRBD2	many	TRBV7-2	16	TRBJ2-3	TGTGCCAGCAGCCCCCCACTAGCGGGGGGCACAGATACGCAGTATTTT	CASSPPLAGGTDTQYF
.	.	TRBV28	16	TRBJ1-2	TGTGCCAGCAGTTTAGGATCACCCTTGAGGTCGTGGGGCTACACCTTC	CASSLGSPLRSWGYTF
.	many	TRBV11-2	15	TRBJ1-1	TGTGCCAGCAGCTTAGGAACAGGGTATCACACTGAAGCTTTCTTT	CASSLGTGYHTEAFF
.	few	TRBV7-9	11	TRBJ1-4	TGTGCCAGCAGCCCCAGAGAAAAACTGTTTTTT	CASSPREKLFF
TRBD1	.	TRBV12-3/TRBV12-4	15	TRBJ2-1	TGTGCCAGCAGTTTGGACAGGGGTGGTAAGGATGAGCAGTTCTTC	CASSLDRGGKDEQFF
.	many	TRBV7-2	12	TRBJ2-7	TGTGCCAGCAGCTCCTACAGGGAGGAGCAGTACTTC	CASSSYREEQYF
TRBD1	.	TRBV7-2	14	TRBJ1-1	TGTGCCAGCAGCTTTGGACAGGAGTGGACTGAAGCTTTCTTT	CASSFGQEWTEAFF
.	many	TRBV10-3	14	TRBJ2-3	TGTGCCATCAGTGAAACAGCGGACACAGATACGCAGTATTTT	CAISETADTDTQYF
.	many	TRBV28	14	TRBJ2-5	TGTGCCAGCAGTAGGGCAGGCTCTCAAGAGACCCAGTACTTC	CASSRAGSQETQYF
TRBD2	few	TRBV29-1	15	TRBJ2-1	TGCAGCGTCAGGACTAGCGGGGACCGCTACTATGAGCAGTTCTTC	CSVRTSGDRYYEQFF
TRBD2	many	TRBV7-6	13	TRBJ2-7	TGTGCCAGCAGCTCATCTAGCGGGTACGAGCAGTACTTC	CASSSSSGYEQYF
.	.	TRBV20-1	13	TRBJ1-1	TGCAGTGCCCTCTTGACAGCGAACACTGAAGCTTTCTTT	CSALLTANTEAFF
.	.	TRBV10-3	11	TRBJ2-7	TGTGCCATCAGTGAAGGGGACGAGCAGTACTTC	CAISEGDEQYF
.	many	TRBV5-1	12	TRBJ1-1	TGCGCCAGCAGCTTCCAGGGCACTGAAGCTTTCTTT	CASSFQGTEAFF
.	.	TRBV5-6	14	TRBJ1-1	TGTGCCAGCAGCTTGCGGGCTACGAACACTGAAGCTTTCTTT	CASSLRATNTEAFF
.	many	TRBV7-8	15	TRBJ1-2	TGTGCCAGCAGCTTATATCAGGGGCCATCCTATGGCTACACCTTC	CASSLYQGPSYGYTF
.	.	TRBV6-6	13	TRBJ2-7	TGTGCCAGCAGTTATTCGGCTAGCAGCGAGCAGTACTTC	CASSYSASSEQYF
.	many	TRBV7-6	15	TRBJ1-1	TGTGCCAGCACCAAGTGGCGGCTCGGGAACACTGAAGCTTTCTTT	CASTKWRLGNTEAFF
.	.	TRBV28	11	TRBJ1-1	TGTGCCAGCACGGGTATTACTGAAGCTTTCTTT	CASTGITEAFF
.	many	TRBV7-2	15	TRBJ1-2	TGTGCCAGCAGCTTAGTATATAGCGATAACTATGGCTACACCTTC	CASSLVYSDNYGYTF
.	many	TRBV4-1	15	TRBJ2-2	TGCGCCAGCAGCCAAGAGGCAACCAACACCGGGGAGCTGTTTTTT	CASSQEATNTGELFF
TRBD2	.	TRBV7-9	15	TRBJ2-2	TGTGCCAGCAGCTGGACTAGCTGGAACACCGGGGAGCTGTTTTTT	CASSWTSWNTGELFF
.	many	TRBV7-9	14	TRBJ2-1	TGTGCCAGCAGCAGGGGTAGCTCCTACAATGAGCAGTTCTTC	CASSRGSSYNEQFF
TRBD1	many	TRBV7-2	14	TRBJ1-6	TGTGCCAGCAGTGGGGACAGGAGAAATTCACCCCTCCACTTT	CASSGDRRNSPLHF
.	.	TRBV6-5	12	TRBJ1-2	TGTGCCAGCAGTTCCGGGACTGGCGGCTACACCTTC	CASSSGTGGYTF
TRBD1	many	TRBV7-2	14	TRBJ1-5	TGTGCCAGCAGCAGAGGGGGCGCGAACCAGCCCCAGCATTTT	CASSRGGANQPQHF
.	few	TRBV19	15	TRBJ1-1	TGTGCCAGTAGTATTCGTACAGGGAGCAATCGTGAAGCTTTCTTT	CASSIRTGSNREAFF